This TCR beta chain was captured by sequencing in a study of blood T cell repertoires in COVID-19. For the study at large: Samples taken during acute and convalescent COVID-19 were collected in the United States, Italy and Spain.

Original processing methods: Researchers report that nucleated cell counts were estimated from reference gene primer amplification. This table comes from immunoSEQ multiplex PCR, and its TCRdb copy is limited to in-frame clones, with some not included. D and trimming were read from the DNA, whereas the V and J calls and clone size are those reported in that table. The sample shows about 260,000 clones, approximately 83% of them seen only once. CDR1 SGDLS and CDR2 YYNGEE come from the germline V gene. The CDR3 has 15 amino acids. V was clipped by 3 bases and J by 5 bases; unmatched bases: 5. The TCR comes from a woman aged 45-65 years who had recovered from COVID-19. The sequencing input was peripheral blood. The V and J genes are TRBV9 and TRBJ2-2; 9 bases agree with TRBD1. CDR3 sequence: CASSGGQGRTGELFF. CDR3 coding DNA: TGTGCCAGCAGCGGCGGACAGGGGAGAACCGGGGAGCTGTTTTTT.